This is a list of T cell receptor beta chains from one sample in a study of control samples from healthy donors and cancer patients. Data came from immunoSEQ multiplex PCR; TCRdb stores just in-frame clones and leaves some out. This sample carries 50,000 or so clones, 75% to 90% of them seen once, and the ten largest clones take around a tenth. Source material: blood. The receptors stem from a man between 65 and 80 years old in good health. The CDR3 runs from the conserved cysteine through the conserved F or W. D genes are given only for firm matches. Clone size is shown for a subset of rows, as once, few, many or a class of expanded clone.

DNA,CDR3,size,V,D,J
TGTGCCAGCTCCGGGGGACTCAGCACCGGGGAGCTGTTTTTT,CASSGGLSTGELFF,NA,TRBV7-2,NA,TRBJ2-2
TGTGCCAGCAGCGTAGGTCAGGTCTGGAACACTGAAGCTTTCTTT,CASSVGQVWNTEAFF,NA,TRBV9,NA,TRBJ1-1
TGTGCCAGTAGTATGTATGGCAGAAAAGAAAAACTGTTTTTT,CASSMYGRKEKLFF,NA,TRBV19,NA,TRBJ1-4
TGTGCCAGCAGCCACGACAGGGTACGCTACGAGCAGTACTTC,CASSHDRVRYEQYF,NA,TRBV11-2,TRBD1,TRBJ2-7
TGTGCCAGCAGTTATGGCCTTTACAATGAGCAGTTCTTC,CASSYGLYNEQFF,NA,TRBV6-5,NA,TRBJ2-1
TGTGCCAGCAGGCCCCCGGGAGGGATGAATCAGCCCCAGCATTTT,CASRPPGGMNQPQHF,few,TRBV6-5,NA,TRBJ1-5
TGTGCCGAGTTAGGGGGGGGCATCACAGATACGCAGTATTTT,CAELGGGITDTQYF,NA,TRBV28,NA,TRBJ2-3
TGTGCCAGCTCACCCGTTAGGGGGGGCTGGGGTGAAGCTTTCTTT,CASSPVRGGWGEAFF,few,TRBV18,NA,TRBJ1-1
TGTGCCATCAGTGGCGGGACAGCAGGAAACACCATATATTTT,CAISGGTAGNTIYF,once,TRBV10-3,TRBD1,TRBJ1-3
TGTGCCAGCAGCCTACGGACAGGGGATAAGACCGGGGAGCTGTTTTTT,CASSLRTGDKTGELFF,NA,TRBV7-3,TRBD1,TRBJ2-2
TGTGTCAGCTCAATTTCCGGGTACTACGAAGGTTCACCCCTCCACTTT,CVSSISGYYEGSPLHF,NA,TRBV18,NA,TRBJ1-6
TGTGCCAGCTCACTAAACGGGGGGGCCCTCAATGAGCAGTTCTTC,CASSLNGGALNEQFF,NA,TRBV18,TRBD2,TRBJ2-1
TGTGCCAGCTCCCCTGGACAGGGGGCAGAGACCCAGTACTTC,CASSPGQGAETQYF,NA,TRBV18,TRBD1,TRBJ2-5
TGTGCCAGCTCACCACAGGGGAACGGCGGTGAGCAGTTCTTC,CASSPQGNGGEQFF,NA,TRBV18,NA,TRBJ2-1
TGTGCCAGCAGTTCCGGACAGGGTCAGACCCAGTACTTC,CASSSGQGQTQYF,NA,TRBV6-5,TRBD1,TRBJ2-5
TGTGCCAGCAGTTTAAGCCCTTGGGGAACTAACTATGGCTACACCTTC,CASSLSPWGTNYGYTF,NA,TRBV28,NA,TRBJ1-2
TGTGCCAGCAGCCCTACAGGGGTCGGTCAGCCCCAGCATTTT,CASSPTGVGQPQHF,NA,TRBV7-9,TRBD1,TRBJ1-5
TGTGCCTCCTACAGGGGGGGACCAGGAAACACCATATATTTT,CASYRGGPGNTIYF,NA,TRBV6-5,TRBD1,TRBJ1-3
TGTGCCAGCAGCGACCTCTACACCGCCGGGAAAAGCAAAGAGACCCAGTACTTC,CASSDLYTAGKSKETQYF,once,TRBV21-1,NA,TRBJ2-5
TGTGCCAGCAGCCACAACAAAGGGGGGGGTCTTAAAAACATTCAGTACTTC,CASSHNKGGGLKNIQYF,once,TRBV27,NA,TRBJ2-4
TGCAGCGCGGGCGGGGGAGAGACCCAGTACTTC,CSAGGGETQYF,NA,TRBV29-1,TRBD2,TRBJ2-5
TGTGCCTGGGGGGAGGGGCCCCCTACCTACGAGCAGTACTTC,CAWGEGPPTYEQYF,NA,TRBV28,TRBD2,TRBJ2-7
TGTGCCAGCAGCCCGGGAGGGAGCTCCTACGAGCAGTACTTC,CASSPGGSSYEQYF,NA,TRBV9,TRBD2,TRBJ2-7
TGCGCCAGCAGCCAAGCCTTAGGGGGCTTAAATTCACCCCTCCACTTT,CASSQALGGLNSPLHF,many,TRBV4-1,TRBD1,TRBJ1-6
TGCGCCAGCAGCCATGGGGACACTCAAGAGACCCAGTACTTC,CASSHGDTQETQYF,NA,TRBV5-1,NA,TRBJ2-5
TGTGCCAGCAGTGCGAGCATTCAGCCCCAGCATTTT,CASSASIQPQHF,NA,TRBV2,NA,TRBJ1-5
TGTGCCAGCAGTCGGGGGTGGACTCAGCCCCAGCATTTT,CASSRGWTQPQHF,NA,TRBV2,NA,TRBJ1-5
TGTGCCAGCTCACCGGGCAGGGCGAATGAGCAGTTCTTC,CASSPGRANEQFF,NA,TRBV18,NA,TRBJ2-1
TGTGCCATCAGAGCCCATACAGGGGGCACTGAAGCTTTCTTT,CAIRAHTGGTEAFF,NA,TRBV10-3,TRBD1,TRBJ1-1
TGTGCCAGCAGCTTAGATGAAGGGTCAGCCAGCTCCTACAATGAGCAGTTCTTC,CASSLDEGSASSYNEQFF,few,TRBV11-2,NA,TRBJ2-1
TGCGCCAGCAGCTTGGGAAGCGGGCAAGAGACCCAGTACTTC,CASSLGSGQETQYF,NA,TRBV5-1,NA,TRBJ2-5
TGTGCCGGTAACCAAGGGTACCTCACAGATACGCAGTATTTT,CAGNQGYLTDTQYF,NA,TRBV30,NA,TRBJ2-3
TGTGCCAGCAGCTTACAGGGGCCCATAGCATCGAACACCGGGGAGCTGTTTTTT,CASSLQGPIASNTGELFF,NA,TRBV7-6,NA,TRBJ2-2
TGCGCCAGCAGCTTGGGGTCATTCGGTGGCTACACCTTC,CASSLGSFGGYTF,few,TRBV5-1,NA,TRBJ1-2
TGTGCCAGCAGCCAAGATGGGACTAGCGGGAGGTTCTCCTACGAGCAGTACTTC,CASSQDGTSGRFSYEQYF,NA,TRBV4-2,TRBD2,TRBJ2-7
TGTGCCAGCAGCCCCGGGACAGGGGTTAGGTTTGGGGATACGCAGTATTTT,CASSPGTGVRFGDTQYF,NA,TRBV11-2,TRBD1,TRBJ2-3
TGTGCCAGCAGGTGGGGGACTAGTGGCCTCGAGCAGTACTTC,CASRWGTSGLEQYF,NA,TRBV7-8,TRBD2,TRBJ2-7
TGTGCCAGCAGTTTCCAGAGGGATCTCGCTTTCTTT,CASSFQRDLAFF,NA,TRBV28,NA,TRBJ1-1
TGTGCCAGCAGCTTCCCGATGGGCGGCTACACCTTC,CASSFPMGGYTF,once,TRBV5-4,NA,TRBJ1-2
TGTGCCAGCACCACATCGTCGGCGGCGGAGCAGTTCTTC,CASTTSSAAEQFF,NA,TRBV7-9,NA,TRBJ2-1